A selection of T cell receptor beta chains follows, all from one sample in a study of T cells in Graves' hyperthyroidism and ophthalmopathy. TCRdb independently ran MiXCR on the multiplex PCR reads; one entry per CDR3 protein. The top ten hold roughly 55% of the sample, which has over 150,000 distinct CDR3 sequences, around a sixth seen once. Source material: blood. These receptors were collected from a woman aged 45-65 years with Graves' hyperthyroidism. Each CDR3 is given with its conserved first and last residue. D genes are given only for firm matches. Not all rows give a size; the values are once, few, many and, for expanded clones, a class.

CDR3nt: TGTGCCAGCAGCCAACTTGACGGGACTCAGCCCCAGCATTTT; CDR3aa: CASSQLDGTQPQHF; d_gene: NA; v_gene: TRBV3-1; j_gene: TRBJ1-5; len: 14; abundance: many
CDR3nt: TGTGCCAGCAGCCACACTAGCGGACTACTCAATGAGCAGTTCTTC; CDR3aa: CASSHTSGLLNEQFF; d_gene: TRBD2; v_gene: TRBV7-2; j_gene: TRBJ2-1; len: 15; abundance: NA
CDR3nt: TGCAGTGCTAGTTCTCTAGCGGGCCCAGATACGCAGTATTTT; CDR3aa: CSASSLAGPDTQYF; d_gene: TRBD2; v_gene: TRBV20-1; j_gene: TRBJ2-3; len: 14; abundance: NA
CDR3nt: TGTGCCAGCAGCAGGATCCGCTCCGGGGTAGCTTTCTTT; CDR3aa: CASSRIRSGVAFF; d_gene: NA; v_gene: TRBV13; j_gene: TRBJ1-1; len: 13; abundance: many
CDR3nt: TGTGCCAGCAGCTTAGGGGGACCCCAAGAGGCCCAGTACTTC; CDR3aa: CASSLGGPQEAQYF; d_gene: NA; v_gene: TRBV7-3; j_gene: TRBJ2-5; len: 14; abundance: few
CDR3nt: TGCGCCAGCAGCATTCAGGGTCTCGAAAAACTGTTTTTT; CDR3aa: CASSIQGLEKLFF; d_gene: NA; v_gene: TRBV5-1; j_gene: TRBJ1-4; len: 13; abundance: few
CDR3nt: TGTGCCAGCAGCTTACAAGACGAGACAGAAGCTTTCTTT; CDR3aa: CASSLQDETEAFF; d_gene: NA; v_gene: TRBV7-9; j_gene: TRBJ1-1; len: 13; abundance: many
CDR3nt: TGTGCCAGCAGAAAACAGGGTTCTGGAAACACCATATATTTT; CDR3aa: CASRKQGSGNTIYF; d_gene: NA; v_gene: TRBV6-1; j_gene: TRBJ1-3; len: 14; abundance: NA
CDR3nt: TGCAGTGCTAGAGGTTCTACCCTACCCCCCTACAATGAGCAGTTCTTC; CDR3aa: CSARGSTLPPYNEQFF; d_gene: NA; v_gene: TRBV20-1; j_gene: TRBJ2-1; len: 16; abundance: NA
CDR3nt: TGTGCCAGCAGTTTAAGCCAGTGGGTTAATACGCAGTATTTT; CDR3aa: CASSLSQWVNTQYF; d_gene: NA; v_gene: TRBV28; j_gene: TRBJ2-3; len: 14; abundance: few
CDR3nt: TGTGCCAGCAGTTACGGGCTCATCTATACGCAGTATTTT; CDR3aa: CASSYGLIYTQYF; d_gene: NA; v_gene: TRBV6-5; j_gene: TRBJ2-3; len: 13; abundance: few
CDR3nt: TGTGCCAGTAGGGGGACAGGTGATTGGGAGACCCAGTACTTC; CDR3aa: CASRGTGDWETQYF; d_gene: TRBD1; v_gene: TRBV19; j_gene: TRBJ2-5; len: 14; abundance: NA
CDR3nt: TGTGCCAGCAGTAGGGACAGGGGGGTGGATGGCTACACCTTC; CDR3aa: CASSRDRGVDGYTF; d_gene: TRBD1; v_gene: TRBV2; j_gene: TRBJ1-2; len: 14; abundance: NA
CDR3nt: TGTGCCAGCACCACGCTAGGCACTGAAGCTTTCTTT; CDR3aa: CASTTLGTEAFF; d_gene: NA; v_gene: TRBV27; j_gene: TRBJ1-1; len: 12; abundance: many
CDR3nt: TGTGCCAGCAGTTTCAAACAGGGTGGCTACGAGCAGTACTTC; CDR3aa: CASSFKQGGYEQYF; d_gene: NA; v_gene: TRBV27; j_gene: TRBJ2-7; len: 14; abundance: many
CDR3nt: TGTGCCAGCACCCTACAGGGAAGCACAGATACGCAGTATTTT; CDR3aa: CASTLQGSTDTQYF; d_gene: NA; v_gene: TRBV12-3/TRBV12-4; j_gene: TRBJ2-3; len: 14; abundance: many
CDR3nt: TGTGCCAGCAGCTCAACTAGCGGGAGGGCCACGAACACCGGGGAGCTGTTTTTT; CDR3aa: CASSSTSGRATNTGELFF; d_gene: TRBD2; v_gene: TRBV7-2; j_gene: TRBJ2-2; len: 18; abundance: few
CDR3nt: TGTGCCAGCAGTTTGGGCAACGCGGCCTACGAGCAGTACTTC; CDR3aa: CASSLGNAAYEQYF; d_gene: NA; v_gene: TRBV12-3/TRBV12-4; j_gene: TRBJ2-7; len: 14; abundance: many
CDR3nt: TGTGCCATCAGTGAGGGGCCAGCTAAAGCGAACACTGAAGCTTTCTTT; CDR3aa: CAISEGPAKANTEAFF; d_gene: NA; v_gene: TRBV10-3; j_gene: TRBJ1-1; len: 16; abundance: NA
CDR3nt: TGTGCCAGCAGTGAAGAGGGAAGGGGGGTCTATGGCTACACCTTC; CDR3aa: CASSEEGRGVYGYTF; d_gene: NA; v_gene: TRBV2; j_gene: TRBJ1-2; len: 15; abundance: many
CDR3nt: TGCGCCAGCAGCAAGAACACAGGGAACACAGATACGCAGTATTTT; CDR3aa: CASSKNTGNTDTQYF; d_gene: NA; v_gene: TRBV5-1; j_gene: TRBJ2-3; len: 15; abundance: many
CDR3nt: TGTGCCTGTCCTACGGCGGGGTTTGGCTACACCTTC; CDR3aa: CACPTAGFGYTF; d_gene: NA; v_gene: TRBV30; j_gene: TRBJ1-2; len: 12; abundance: few
CDR3nt: TGTGCCAGCAGTTTTACGTCTAGCGGGATCTACGAGCAGTACTTC; CDR3aa: CASSFTSSGIYEQYF; d_gene: TRBD2; v_gene: TRBV28; j_gene: TRBJ2-7; len: 15; abundance: many
CDR3nt: TGTGCCAGCAGTGAAGCGATGGGGGCGCGAGCTGAAGCTTTCTTT; CDR3aa: CASSEAMGARAEAFF; d_gene: NA; v_gene: TRBV6-1; j_gene: TRBJ1-1; len: 15; abundance: many
CDR3nt: TGCGCCAGCAGCGGGACAGGGGTGTCCTATGGCTACACCTTC; CDR3aa: CASSGTGVSYGYTF; d_gene: TRBD1; v_gene: TRBV5-1; j_gene: TRBJ1-2; len: 14; abundance: NA
CDR3nt: TGTGCCATCAGTGGGGGGGACACTGAAGCTTTCTTT; CDR3aa: CAISGGDTEAFF; d_gene: NA; v_gene: TRBV10-3; j_gene: TRBJ1-1; len: 12; abundance: NA
CDR3nt: TGTGCCAGCACACCCAAGGTGGCGGGTTCACCCCTCCACTTT; CDR3aa: CASTPKVAGSPLHF; d_gene: NA; v_gene: TRBV25-1; j_gene: TRBJ1-6; len: 14; abundance: few
CDR3nt: TGTGCCAGCAGCTTAGGAAGGAGTAATCAGCCCCAGCATTTT; CDR3aa: CASSLGRSNQPQHF; d_gene: NA; v_gene: TRBV7-8; j_gene: TRBJ1-5; len: 14; abundance: many
CDR3nt: TGTGCCAGTAGTAAGGGGGGGGACGGAGCCTACGAGCAGTACTTC; CDR3aa: CASSKGGDGAYEQYF; d_gene: NA; v_gene: TRBV11-2; j_gene: TRBJ2-7; len: 15; abundance: NA
CDR3nt: TGTGCCAGCAGTTCCCCCACCGGGACCGAGAAAGAGACCCAGTACTTC; CDR3aa: CASSSPTGTEKETQYF; d_gene: NA; v_gene: TRBV28; j_gene: TRBJ2-5; len: 16; abundance: many
CDR3nt: TGTGCCAGCAGTAGGGATGGCTATGGCTACACCTTC; CDR3aa: CASSRDGYGYTF; d_gene: NA; v_gene: TRBV27; j_gene: TRBJ1-2; len: 12; abundance: NA
CDR3nt: TGTGCCAGCAGCTTGGCAGGTGGCTACACCTTC; CDR3aa: CASSLAGGYTF; d_gene: NA; v_gene: TRBV2; j_gene: TRBJ1-2; len: 11; abundance: many
CDR3nt: TGCGCCAGCAGCGCCGGACTAGTGCCAGATACGCAGTATTTT; CDR3aa: CASSAGLVPDTQYF; d_gene: TRBD2; v_gene: TRBV5-1; j_gene: TRBJ2-3; len: 14; abundance: few
CDR3nt: TGTGCCAGCAACCCCTCGACAGGCGATAATTCACCCCTCCACTTT; CDR3aa: CASNPSTGDNSPLHF; d_gene: NA; v_gene: TRBV2; j_gene: TRBJ1-6; len: 15; abundance: many
CDR3nt: TGTGCCAGCAGATCGGGACGAGGATTTCAGCCCCAGCATTTT; CDR3aa: CASRSGRGFQPQHF; d_gene: NA; v_gene: TRBV28; j_gene: TRBJ1-5; len: 14; abundance: NA
CDR3nt: TGTGCCAGCAGCCCACGGACAGGGGTATTCCCCAAGCAGTTCTTC; CDR3aa: CASSPRTGVFPKQFF; d_gene: TRBD1; v_gene: TRBV6-2/TRBV6-3; j_gene: TRBJ2-1; len: 15; abundance: NA
CDR3nt: TGTGCCAGCAGCCGAACTAGCGGGACCCAGGGAGAGACCCAGTACTTC; CDR3aa: CASSRTSGTQGETQYF; d_gene: TRBD2; v_gene: TRBV7-9; j_gene: TRBJ2-5; len: 16; abundance: many
CDR3nt: TGTGCCAGCAGCTACGTTAAGGAAAGTGAGCAGTTCTTC; CDR3aa: CASSYVKESEQFF; d_gene: NA; v_gene: TRBV7-8; j_gene: TRBJ2-1; len: 13; abundance: few
CDR3nt: TGTGCCAGCAGTAAAAGACAGGGAAGCACAGATACGCAGTATTTT; CDR3aa: CASSKRQGSTDTQYF; d_gene: TRBD1; v_gene: TRBV6-1; j_gene: TRBJ2-3; len: 15; abundance: many
CDR3nt: TGTGCCAGCAGCCTCCGACTAGAGTCCTACGAGCAGTACTTC; CDR3aa: CASSLRLESYEQYF; d_gene: NA; v_gene: TRBV9; j_gene: TRBJ2-7; len: 14; abundance: NA